The 25 T cell receptor beta chains below were found in one sample sequenced in a study of blood T cell repertoires in COVID-19. Clones were read by immunoSEQ multiplex PCR, and TCRdb kept only the in-frame ones, dropping some. This sample has more than 140,000 clones, with about 91% found just once. The sequenced material came from peripheral blood. These receptors all come from a woman aged 55-69 years with acute or convalescent COVID-19.

Only one count was recorded for this clone. The V gene is TRBV11-2, the J gene TRBJ1-6, with 10 bases matching TRBD1. V was pared by 6 bases and J by 9 bases, with 11 bases of the junction left unmatched. This CDR3 spans 16 amino acids. Germline V gives CDR1 SGHAT, CDR2 FQNNGV. This chain's CDR3 is CASRPGTGEGSSPLHF. CDR3 DNA: TGTGCCAGCAGACCCGGGACAGGGGAAGGGAGTTCACCCCTCCACTTT.

The genes are TRBV25-1 and TRBJ2-2, with TRBD2 as a possible D gene (5 bases). V was pared by 3 bases and J by 4 bases, with 9 bases between. The CDR3 totals 14 residues. Germline CDR1 reads MGHDK; CDR2 reads SYGVNS. CDR3 in amino acids: CASSEDLATGELFF. CDR3 in DNA: TGTGCCAGCAGTGAGGACTTAGCCACCGGGGAGCTGTTTTTT.

V usage is TRBV6-2 or TRBV6-3 and J usage is TRBJ1-2, with D perhaps TRBD1 (5 bases). The CDR3 is 14 amino acids. The V end was cut by 0 bases, the J end by 5 bases, with 10 bases between. Looked up from germline, CDR1 is MNHEY and CDR2 is SVGEGT. CDR3 protein: CASSYSTVPYGYTF. The CDR3 nucleotides read TGTGCCAGCAGTTACTCGACAGTGCCATATGGCTACACCTTC.

The chain couples TRBV19 to TRBJ1-2; D is undetermined. V was clipped by 0 bases and J by 7 bases, with 15 bases between them. The CDR3 length is 15 residues. The germline V gene has CDR1 LNHDA and CDR2 SQIVND (reference sequence). The CDR3 DNA is TGTGCCAGTAGTATAGATCTTGGGCGGGCGACTGGCTACACCTTC. This codes for CASSIDLGRATGYTF.

This clone is a singleton in its sample. The V gene is TRBV7-9, the J gene TRBJ2-5, with 7 positions matching TRBD1. The V segment lost 5 bases and the J segment 2 bases; nucleotides outside the gene matches: 8. The CDR3 runs 15 residues. Looked up from germline, CDR1 is SEHNR and CDR2 is FQNEAQ (reference sequence). The CDR3 protein is CASSRDRNEQETQYF. DNA for the CDR3: TGTGCCAGCAGCCGGGACAGAAACGAACAAGAGACCCAGTACTTC.

The chain is built from TRBV5-1 and TRBJ2-7, with a tentative D call TRBD2 (5 bases). This CDR3 region has 15 residues. V was pared by 2 bases and J by 2 bases, with 14 bases between. CDR1 is SGHRS, CDR2 YFSETQ, per germline. The CDR3 coding sequence is TGCGCCAGCAGCTTCACCGGGGAACCAACCTACGAGCAGTACTTC. Translating it yields CASSFTGEPTYEQYF.

The V and J genes are TRBV5-1 and TRBJ2-7; D possibly corresponds to TRBD1 (6 bases). The CDR3 runs 15 residues. The germline V gene encodes CDR1 SGHRS and CDR2 YFSETQ. V lost 0 bases, J lost 2 bases, and 12 bases lay in between. CDR3: CASSLVQGYTYEQYF. Here the CDR3 DNA reads TGCGCCAGCAGCTTGGTCCAGGGGTATACCTACGAGCAGTACTTC.

The chain combines TRBV4-2 with TRBJ1-6; TRBD1 matches 9 bases. The V gene's germline CDR1 is LGHNA and CDR2 YNFKEQ. The CDR3 loop spans 16 amino acids. Losses at the gene ends were 0 bases for V and 10 bases for J; bases not matched to a gene: 7. This chain's CDR3 is CASSQETGQGFSPLHF. In DNA form, the CDR3 reads TGTGCCAGCAGCCAAGAAACGGGACAGGGTTTCTCACCCCTCCACTTT.

The chain has TRBV9 and TRBJ1-6, with 8 bases aligning to TRBD1. In germline, CDR1 is SGDLS, CDR2 YYNGEE. V was clipped by 4 bases and J by 10 bases; unmatched bases: 13. The CDR3 covers 16 residues. The CDR3: CASSPQVGTGGSPLHF. CDR3 bases: TGTGCCAGCAGCCCCCAGGTCGGGACAGGTGGATCACCCCTCCACTTT.

The CDR3 coding sequence is TGTGCCAGCAAGCGCAAGTACCAAGAGACCCAGTACTTC. Its protein product is CASKRKYQETQYF. This chain connects TRBV12-3 or TRBV12-4 to TRBJ2-5, with D unclear. Trimming stripped 7 bases from V and 0 bases from J, with 9 bases between. The CDR3 is 13 amino acids.

The V gene is TRBV4-2, the J gene TRBJ2-1; D might be TRBD1 (6 bases). V shed 3 bases and J shed 8 bases, with 14 bases lying between them. This CDR3 has 14 residues. The germline CDR1 and CDR2 sequences are LGHNA and YNFKEQ. CDR3 in DNA: TGTGCCAGCAGCCACGGCACAGGGTCCGATGAGCAGTTCTTC. Translating gives CASSHGTGSDEQFF.

CDR3: CASSLMGRGPPNTEAFF. CDR3 sequence (DNA): TGTGCCAGCAGTTTAATGGGCAGGGGTCCTCCGAACACTGAAGCTTTCTTT. This chain connects TRBV28 to TRBJ1-1, with D possibly matching TRBD1 (6 bases). Germline V lookup: CDR1 MDHEN, CDR2 SYDVKM. CDR3 length: 17 residues. The V and J ends lost 2 bases and 1 base respectively, with 17 bases between them. The whole variable domain, remainder taken from reference TRBV28 and TRBJ1-1, is DVKVTQSSRYLVKRTGEKVFLECVQDMDHENMFWYRQDPGLGLRLIYFSYDVKMKEKGDIPEGYSVSREKKERFSLILESASTNQTSMYLCASSLMGRGPPNTEAFFGQGTRLTVV.

The chain joins TRBV7-2 to TRBJ2-7; TRBD1 is a possible D gene (6 bases). The CDR3 has 13 amino acids. From germline, CDR1 is SGHTA and CDR2 FQGNSA. V dropped 7 bases and J dropped 1 base, with 11 bases sitting between them. The CDR3 nucleotides are TGTGCCAGCAAACAGGGATCGTCCTACGAGCAGTACTTC. Translation gives CASKQGSSYEQYF.

The gene calls are TRBV5-6 and TRBJ2-7; the D gene is possibly TRBD1 (6 bases). The germline V and J ends were trimmed by 1 base and 5 bases, with 16 bases remaining between them. This CDR3 comprises 15 residues. The germline CDR1 and CDR2 sequences are SGHDT and YYEEEE. The CDR3 sequence is CASSLPQGIGDEQYF. CDR3 nucleotides: TGTGCCAGCAGCTTGCCCCAGGGGATTGGAGACGAGCAGTACTTC.

The chain has TRBV27 and TRBJ2-3; D might be TRBD2 (7 bases). Trimming removed 8 bases at V and 4 bases at J, with 31 bases between. The CDR3 loop spans 19 amino acids. Germline values: CDR1 MNHEY, CDR2 SMNVEV (reference sequence). The CDR3: CASYRGGGVGGPVPDTQYF. In DNA, the CDR3 is TGTGCCAGCTACAGAGGGGGGGGTGTAGGCGGGCCGGTCCCAGATACGCAGTATTTT.

V usage is TRBV30 and J usage is TRBJ1-3; D is possibly TRBD1 (5 bases). V lost 5 bases and J lost 4, with 12 bases in between. Germline loops: CDR1 GTSNPN, CDR2 SVGIG (reference sequence). This CDR3 comprises 13 residues. The CDR3 DNA follows: TGTGCCTGGTCCTTCGGGGGGGGAAACACCATATATTTT. It yields the protein CAWSFGGGNTIYF.

This chain joins TRBV6-2 or TRBV6-3 and TRBJ2-7; 7 bases are a match to TRBD2. The V and J ends lost 2 bases and 0 bases, in that order; junction bases with no gene match: 1. Germline loops: CDR1 MNHEY, CDR2 SVGEGT. The CDR3 runs to 14 residues. CDR3 bases: TGTGCCAGCAGTTACGGGGACTACTCCTACGAGCAGTACTTC. It specifies CASSYGDYSYEQYF.

This chain connects TRBV4-1 to TRBJ2-5; TRBD2 agrees at 10 bases. The CDR3 spans 16 residues. Trimming removed 1 base from V and 5 bases from J; junction bases left unmatched: 7. The germline V gene has CDR1 MGHRA and CDR2 YSYEKL. The CDR3 DNA reads as TGCGCCAGCAGCCAAGGGCAGCGGGGGGGCACGGAGACCCAGTACTTC. Its translation is CASSQGQRGGTETQYF.

The chain uses TRBV7-9 and TRBJ1-3, with D possibly being TRBD1 (5 bases). The CDR3 length is 12 residues. CDR1 is SEHNR and CDR2 is FQNEAQ in the germline V gene (reference sequence). The CDR3 loop reads CAGAAPGNTIYF. The CDR3 region has the DNA TGTGCAGGGGCAGCCCCTGGAAACACCATATATTTT.

The rearrangement joins TRBV28 to TRBJ1-4; no clear D gene. Germline V gene data show CDR1 as MDHEN and CDR2 as SYDVKM. Trimming pared 4 bases from V and 0 bases from J, leaving 12 bases between. CDR3 length: 16 residues. The CDR3 DNA reads as TGTGCCAGCAGTTCCCACTACATTGCAACTAATGAAAAACTGTTTTTT. As protein: CASSSHYIATNEKLFF.

This chain links TRBV9 with TRBJ2-7; 10 bases align to TRBD1. The germline V gene has CDR1 SGDLS and CDR2 YYNGEE. V trimming: 4 bases; J trimming: 1 base; junction bases outside the gene matches: 5. CDR3 length: 15 residues. The CDR3 is CASSSRQGASYEQYF. CDR3 nucleotides: TGTGCCAGCAGCAGCCGACAGGGGGCTTCCTACGAGCAGTACTTC.

The gene calls are TRBV18 and TRBJ1-4, with TRBD1 identical over 8 bases. This CDR3 spans 14 amino acids. Germline CDR1 is KGHSH and CDR2 is LQKENI. Trimming removed 6 bases from V and 10 bases from J; junction bases left unmatched: 10. The CDR3 is CASSPDRVLGKLFF. CDR3 bases: TGTGCCAGCTCGCCGGACAGGGTGCTCGGAAAACTGTTTTTT. Full variable domain (rest looked up from reference TRBV18 and TRBJ1-4): NAGVMQNPRHLVRRRGQEARLRCSPMKGHSHVYWYRQLPEEGLKFMVYLQKENIIDESGMPKERFSAEFPKEGPSILRIQQVVRGDSAAYFCASSPDRVLGKLFFGSGTQLSVL.

The chain links TRBV28 to TRBJ1-6; TRBD1 is a possible D gene (6 bases). The V gene's germline CDR1 is MDHEN and CDR2 SYDVKM. The CDR3 has 14 residues. The V end was cut by 11 bases, the J end by 5 bases, with 16 bases between. CDR3 loop: CAGGGNQNNSPLHF. The CDR3 DNA sequence: TGTGCCGGCGGGGGCAACCAGAATAATTCACCCCTCCACTTT. Full variable domain (missing parts from reference TRBV28 and TRBJ1-6): DVKVTQSSRYLVKRTGEKVFLECVQDMDHENMFWYRQDPGLGLRLIYFSYDVKMKEKGDIPEGYSVSREKKERFSLILESASTNQTSMYLCAGGGNQNNSPLHFGNGTRLTVT.

This clone was seen once. This chain joins TRBV7-6 and TRBJ2-2; TRBD2 agrees at 9 bases. V was clipped by 1 base and J by 2 bases; unmatched bases: 8. Germline V gives CDR1 SGHVS, CDR2 FNYEAQ. This CDR3 spans 18 amino acids. As DNA, the CDR3 is TGTGCCAGCAGCTTAGGGTCTCGACTAGCGGTAAACACCGGGGAGCTGTTTTTT. Protein: CASSLGSRLAVNTGELFF.

The chain joins TRBV30 to TRBJ1-1; weak D call: TRBD1 (5 bases). The germline V gene encodes CDR1 GTSNPN and CDR2 SVGIG (reference sequence). Trimming removed 0 bases from V and 7 bases from J, with 12 bases in between. The CDR3 is made up of 13 amino acids. The CDR3 DNA reads as TGTGCCTGGAGTGTACGAGAGGGACTTGAAGCTTTCTTT. Protein: CAWSVREGLEAFF.